Below are 16 T cell receptor beta chains sequenced from a single sample in a study of T-cell memory formation after mild COVID-19. TCRdb reprocessed the 5' RACE reads via MiXCR and lists one record per CDR3 protein. The data show about 160,000 distinct CDR3 sequences, less than 40% seen once. Sequenced material: PBMCs or a T cell subset sorted from them (not recorded which). These receptor sequences come from an adult woman who had mild COVID-19 (a few samples of this study predate the infection). Cell type and time point are not known.

The chain joins TRBV7-9 to TRBJ1-1; D is possibly TRBD1 (5 bases). CDR1 and CDR2 (germline): SEHNR, FQNEAQ (reference sequence). CDR3 length: 20 residues. Trimming took 5 bases from V and 3 from J, leaving 31 bases between them. The CDR3 reads CASSPISVRAARGRDTEAFF. The CDR3 DNA is TGTGCCAGCAGCCCGATAAGCGTCCGAGCGGCAAGGGGCAGGGACACTGAAGCTTTCTTT. Complete variable domain (other parts from reference TRBV7-9 and TRBJ1-1): DTGVSQNPRHKITKRGQNVTFRCDPISEHNRLYWYRQTLGQGPEFLTYFQNEAQLEKSRLLSDRFSAERPKGSFSTLEIQRTEQGDSAMYLCASSPISVRAARGRDTEAFFGQGTRLTVV.

The genes are TRBV20-1 and TRBJ2-1, with 11 bases that match TRBD2. The germline V gene encodes CDR1 DFQATT and CDR2 SNEGSKA (reference sequence). With V trimmed by 5 bases and J by 4 bases, 4 bases remained unmatched. This CDR3 region has 14 residues. CDR3: CSAPGLAEYNEQFF. CDR3 sequence (DNA): TGCAGTGCTCCGGGACTAGCGGAATACAATGAGCAGTTCTTC.

This clonotype was picked up a small number of times. The CDR3 coding sequence is TGCAGCGTGACAGGGGGCGCAAACTATGGCTACACCTTC. Its protein product is CSVTGGANYGYTF. V and J are TRBV29-1 and TRBJ1-2, with 10 bases identical to TRBD1. Germline V gene data show CDR1 as SQVTM and CDR2 as ANQGSEA. V shed 6 bases and J 2 bases; nucleotides not matched to a gene: 3. The CDR3 is made up of 13 amino acids.

The CDR3 sequence is CASSRSVGYEQYF. CDR3 DNA: TGTGCCAGCAGCCGCTCGGTTGGCTACGAGCAGTACTTC. This chain uses TRBV5-5 with TRBJ2-7; D gene uncertain. The length of the CDR3 is 13 residues. The V gene's germline CDR1 is SGHKS and CDR2 YYEKEE (reference sequence). The V gene lost 4 bases and the J gene lost 3 bases, with 11 bases spanning the gap.

This chain uses TRBV5-6 with TRBJ1-5; no firm D call. This CDR3 contains 16 residues. The V end lost 0 bases, the J end lost 7 bases, and 17 bases lay between the germline ends. CDR1 is SGHDT, CDR2 YYEEEE, per germline. In DNA form, the CDR3 reads TGTGCCAGCAGCTTGGGATCTGGGTCCCTGCGGCAGCCCCAGCATTTT. Amino acids: CASSLGSGSLRQPQHF.

The chain has TRBV20-1 and TRBJ2-1; 10 nucleotides line up with TRBD2. The CDR3 length is 14 residues. The junction had 6 bases not matched to a gene; V was cut back by 5 bases and J by 5 bases. Germline V gives CDR1 DFQATT, CDR2 SNEGSKA (reference sequence). As DNA, the CDR3 is TGCAGTGCTTCAGTAGCGGGAGGTCACAATGAGCAGTTCTTC. This translates into CSASVAGGHNEQFF.

The chain combines TRBV29-1 with TRBJ1-3; D possibly corresponds to TRBD1 (5 bases). V was shortened by 1 base and J by 0 bases, with 13 bases between the two germline ends. The CDR3 contains 16 residues. Germline values: CDR1 SQVTM, CDR2 ANQGSEA. CDR3 amino acids: CSVEGGGGLSGNTIYF. CDR3 DNA sequence: TGCAGCGTTGAAGGGGGCGGAGGGCTCTCTGGAAACACCATATATTTT.

This chain links TRBV4-1 with TRBJ2-5; 7 bases align to TRBD1. This CDR3 is built from 14 residues. The germline gives CDR1 MGHRA, CDR2 YSYEKL. V shed 1 base and J 3 bases; nucleotides not matched to a gene: 2. The DNA for the CDR3 is TGCGCCAGCAGCCAAGGCAGGGGGAAAGAGACCCAGTACTTC. This gives the protein CASSQGRGKETQYF.

The genes are TRBV7-9 and TRBJ2-3; tentatively, D is TRBD2 (6 bases). The V gene's germline CDR1 is SEHNR and CDR2 FQNEAQ (reference sequence). Trimming pared 1 base from V and 0 bases from J, leaving 8 bases between. This CDR3 contains 15 residues. The CDR3, as DNA: TGTGCCAGCAGCTTAGATGGGAGGAGCACAGATACGCAGTATTTT. It encodes CASSLDGRSTDTQYF.

With regard to this clonotype: This may come from a read error, since a much larger clone is one base off. The chain couples TRBV7-9 to TRBJ2-6; D is undetermined. The CDR3 totals 13 residues. Germline lookup yields CDR1 SEHNR and CDR2 FQNEAQ (reference sequence). Trimming stripped 4 bases from V and 2 bases from J, with 3 bases between. The CDR3 DNA follows: TGTGCCAGCAGCTGTCCTGGGGCCAACGTCCTGACTTTC. Its translation is CASSCPGANVLTF.

The V call is TRBV3-1, the J call TRBJ2-4; D tentatively fits TRBD1 or TRBD2 (6 bases each). In germline, CDR1 is LGHDT, CDR2 YNNKEL (reference sequence). This CDR3 is 17 amino acids long. With 0 bases removed from V and 3 bases from J, the gap between germline ends came to 15 bases. The CDR3 spells CASSQEGRQGLKNIQYF. CDR3 DNA sequence: TGTGCCAGCAGCCAAGAGGGGAGGCAGGGGCTCAAAAACATTCAGTACTTC.

V gene TRBV12-3 or TRBV12-4 combines with J gene TRBJ1-1; D is undetermined. V was shortened by 2 bases and J by 0 bases, with 7 bases between the two germline ends. The CDR3 contains 14 residues. The CDR3 DNA is TGTGCCAGCAGTTTAAGGGCGATGAACACTGAAGCTTTCTTT. Protein: CASSLRAMNTEAFF.

The V and J genes are TRBV7-6 and TRBJ1-5, with 9 nucleotides matching TRBD1. Trimming at V came to 3 bases and at J to 3 bases, leaving 6 bases not matched to a gene. Per germline, CDR1 SGHVS and CDR2 FNYEAQ. The CDR3 totals 16 residues. CDR3: CASSLGQGTLNQPQHF. CDR3 coding DNA: TGTGCCAGCAGCTTGGGACAGGGAACCCTCAATCAGCCCCAGCATTTT.

The chain is built from TRBV30 and TRBJ1-5, with a possible D match to TRBD1 (5 bases). Germline V gene sequence: CDR1 GTSNPN, CDR2 SVGIG (reference sequence). The V end lost 0 bases, the J end lost 6 bases, and 12 bases lay between the germline ends. The CDR3 consists of 14 residues. The CDR3 spells CAWSVRGGGQPQHF. The DNA of the CDR3 is TGTGCCTGGAGTGTTCGGGGGGGGGGTCAGCCCCAGCATTTT.

This clonotype occurred a few times. CDR3 coding DNA: TGTGCCAGCAGTGCCGGGGTGAGTTCGCAGTATTTT. This codes for CASSAGVSSQYF. This chain joins TRBV12-3 or TRBV12-4 and TRBJ2-3; D is possibly TRBD2 (5 bases). V lost 5 bases to trimming and J lost 10 bases, with 13 bases between them. This CDR3 is built from 12 residues.

This clonotype appeared a few times. CDR3 in amino acids: CASSAGTFSETQYF. The CDR3 DNA sequence: TGTGCCAGCAGCGCCGGGACATTCAGCGAGACCCAGTACTTC. The J gene is TRBJ2-5, the V gene TRBV9, with D possibly TRBD1 on 6 matching bases. There are 14 residues in the CDR3. Germline CDR1 reads SGDLS; CDR2 reads YYNGEE. V lost 3 bases to trimming and J lost 5 bases, with 14 bases between them.